The sequence of this T cell receptor (beta chain) was determined in a study of long-term antiretroviral therapy in people with HIV. Of note for this clone: Its antigen remains unidentified.

At survey level, the immunoSEQ assay was run in its v3.0 version. Sequenced by immunoSEQ multiplex PCR; TCRdb stores in-frame clones only, minus some. The sample shows more than 15,000 clones, 70% to 90% of them seen only once. Study-wide results and caveats: At every time point, clones expanded before ART dominated the repertoire. Information on adherence, resistance and therapy changes was unavailable.

Sequenced here: unsorted PBMCs, sampled 0.7 years before starting antiretroviral therapy. The sequence was collected from a man aged 50-60 years with HIV.

The CDR3 DNA is TGTGCCAGCAGTGACAGGGGGTTTGGAAACACCATATATTTT. Translated, it gives CASSDRGFGNTIYF. The genes are TRBV6-6 and TRBJ1-3; 9 bases line up with TRBD1. This CDR3 has 14 residues. The J segment lost 3 bases and the V segment lost 5 bases, leaving 2 bases of the junction unmatched. Germline V gene lookup returns CDR1 MNHNY and CDR2 SVGAGI (reference sequence).